This is a list of T cell receptor beta chains from one sample in a study of T cell repertoires in ileal Crohn's disease. Clones were sequenced by immunoSEQ multiplex PCR, and TCRdb holds only the in-frame ones, with some missing. The profile shows approximately 13,000 clones, 60% to 80% of them singletons. The specimen sequenced was ileal tissue. Every receptor here comes from an adult with Crohn's disease. Each CDR3 is given with its conserved first and last residue. Fields, in order: V gene, D gene, J gene, clone size, CDR3 DNA, CDR3 protein. D genes are given only for firm matches. Size values are once, few and many counts, or a class for expanded clones, and some rows have none.

TRBV7-8	NA	TRBJ2-6	NA	TGTGCCAGCAGCTTAGGGATGGGTGGGGCCAACGTCCTGACTTTC	CASSLGMGGANVLTF
TRBV9	TRBD1	TRBJ2-2	NA	TGTGCCAGCAGCCCCAGGGGACAGGGGGTACCAGTCGGGGAGCTGTTTTTT	CASSPRGQGVPVGELFF
TRBV19	NA	TRBJ1-2	NA	TGTGCCAGTAGTACAAATAACTATGGCTACACCTTC	CASSTNNYGYTF
TRBV21-1	NA	TRBJ2-5	NA	TGTGCCAGCAGCATACCGCGGACTAGCGGCAAAGAGACCCAGTACTTC	CASSIPRTSGKETQYF
TRBV6-1	TRBD1	TRBJ1-2	medium-sized	TGTGCCAGCACTCGGGACAGGGGGCCCTATGGCTACACCTTC	CASTRDRGPYGYTF
TRBV5-1	NA	TRBJ2-7	NA	TGCGCCAGCAGCGCGCCCGGGACCCAAACCTACGAGCAGTACTTC	CASSAPGTQTYEQYF
TRBV2	NA	TRBJ1-4	NA	TGTGCCAGCAGTCCGCCTTGGACTTGGCTGTTTTTT	CASSPPWTWLFF
TRBV6-1	TRBD2	TRBJ2-3	NA	TGTGCCAGCAGTGAAGCGGGAGGGTGGACAGATACGCAGTATTTT	CASSEAGGWTDTQYF
TRBV6-5	NA	TRBJ2-2	NA	TGTGCCAGCAGCCGCCAGGCAGGGGATGCCGGGGAGCTGTTTTTT	CASSRQAGDAGELFF
TRBV29-1	TRBD1	TRBJ1-1	NA	TGCAGCGTTGAAACAGGGGATTATTATGATAACACTGAAGCTTTCTTT	CSVETGDYYDNTEAFF
TRBV18	NA	TRBJ2-7	NA	TGTGCCAGCTCACCACCTTCTCAAGGCAGGGGCACCTACGAGCAGTACTTC	CASSPPSQGRGTYEQYF
TRBV27	NA	TRBJ2-3	NA	TGTGCCAGCAGTTTATTTCGGGGAGCAAGCACAGATACGCAGTATTTT	CASSLFRGASTDTQYF
TRBV6-1	TRBD2	TRBJ2-7	few	TGTGCCAGCAGTGAAGCGGCTAGCGGGGGGGCCTACGAGCAGTACTTC	CASSEAASGGAYEQYF
TRBV29-1	NA	TRBJ2-7	NA	TGCAGCGCATCCTCAGGGGGGGACGAGCAGTACTTC	CSASSGGDEQYF
TRBV7-9	NA	TRBJ1-1	few	TGTGCCAGCAGCTTAGGATCAGTGAACACTGAAGCTTTCTTT	CASSLGSVNTEAFF
TRBV5-4	NA	TRBJ2-2	NA	TGTGCCAGCAGCAGGAGGAGGGATGCCGGGGAGCTGTTTTTT	CASSRRRDAGELFF
TRBV5-1	TRBD1	TRBJ1-2	medium-sized	TGCGCCAGCAGCTTGGCCGCAGGGGGCAGCAGCGGCTACACCTTC	CASSLAAGGSSGYTF
TRBV7-2	NA	TRBJ2-4	NA	TGTGCCAGCAGCTTAGTTCGGTTGGCGCCCGTGAAGTACTTC	CASSLVRLAPVKYF
TRBV2	NA	TRBJ1-1	NA	TGTGCCAGCAGGTCGGTGGGGCAGGGTGAAGCTTTCTTT	CASRSVGQGEAFF
TRBV28	TRBD1	TRBJ1-2	NA	TGTGCCAGCAGTTTACGACCAAAGGAGGCAGGGGGCGCTTACTATGGCTACACCTTC	CASSLRPKEAGGAYYGYTF
TRBV4-2	NA	TRBJ2-1	NA	TGTGCCAGCAGCCATGTCAATGAGCAGTTCTTC	CASSHVNEQFF
TRBV7-9	NA	TRBJ1-3	once	TGTGCCAGCAGTTCGCTAGGAAACACCATATATTTT	CASSSLGNTIYF
TRBV18	TRBD2	TRBJ2-1	NA	TGTGCCAGCTCACCAGGGGCTAGCGGGGGGATTACCTACAATGAGCAGTTCTTC	CASSPGASGGITYNEQFF
TRBV6-5	TRBD1	TRBJ2-5	NA	TGTGCCAGCTTACGTCGGGACAGTGGGGTTGAGTACTTC	CASLRRDSGVEYF
TRBV5-1	TRBD1	TRBJ2-2	once	TGCGCCAGCAGCTCCTTCCAGGGGGCCGACGGGGAGCTGTTTTTT	CASSSFQGADGELFF
TRBV19	TRBD2	TRBJ2-7	NA	TGTGCCAGTAGTAGGTCGTTAGCGGGGGGGAAGGAGCAGTACTTC	CASSRSLAGGKEQYF
TRBV9	NA	TRBJ1-1	few	TGTGCCAGCAGCGTAGAACCGATGAACACTGAAGCTTTCTTT	CASSVEPMNTEAFF
TRBV5-1	NA	TRBJ2-7	NA	TGCGCCAGCAGCTGGGGGCACCCTCTCACATACGAGCAGTACTTC	CASSWGHPLTYEQYF
TRBV27	NA	TRBJ2-5	NA	TGTGCCAGCAGTTCCCCTAGCGTATCCCTAGGAACCCAGTACTTC	CASSSPSVSLGTQYF
TRBV18	NA	TRBJ2-7	NA	TGTGCCAGCTCACCAAGAGACGGAGGAATCGAGCAGTACTTC	CASSPRDGGIEQYF
TRBV5-5	NA	TRBJ1-1	few	TGTGCCAGCAGCTTCGGGTCGAACACTGAAGCTTTCTTT	CASSFGSNTEAFF
TRBV19	TRBD1	TRBJ1-2	once	TGTGCCAGTAGCCTTACAGGGGCCCTCGACTATGGCTACACCTTC	CASSLTGALDYGYTF
TRBV30	NA	TRBJ2-7	NA	TGTGCCTGGACCCCCGGGACAACAAACTACGAGCAGTACTTC	CAWTPGTTNYEQYF
TRBV11-3	NA	TRBJ2-3	NA	TGTGCCAGCAGCACCAAAGGGGGGGGCGCAGATACGCAGTATTTT	CASSTKGGGADTQYF
TRBV7-3	NA	TRBJ2-6	NA	TGTGCCAGCAGCGGCCAGAGGGCCAACGTCCTGACTTTC	CASSGQRANVLTF
TRBV2	TRBD1	TRBJ1-5	NA	TGTGCCAGCAGTGGGGGACAGGGACCTGATCAGCCCCAGCATTTT	CASSGGQGPDQPQHF
TRBV7-8	NA	TRBJ2-3	NA	TGTGCCAGCGGGCCTAACACAGATACGCAGTATTTT	CASGPNTDTQYF
TRBV5-1	NA	TRBJ1-3	NA	TGCGCCAGCAGCGTGGGAGCAGGGGGAAACACCATATATTTT	CASSVGAGGNTIYF
TRBV5-1	TRBD1	TRBJ2-2	few	TGCGCCAGCAGGACAGGGGGAAACACCGGGGAGCTGTTTTTT	CASRTGGNTGELFF
TRBV5-4	NA	TRBJ2-7	once	TGTGCCAGCAGCTTATCGGTGGACAGCTCCTACGAGCAGTACTTC	CASSLSVDSSYEQYF
TRBV4-2	TRBD2	TRBJ2-5	once	TGTGCCAGCAGTCTTAGCGGGGGGGCCCAAGTCGAAGAGACCCAGTACTTC	CASSLSGGAQVEETQYF
TRBV11-2	NA	TRBJ1-2	NA	TGTGCCAGCAGCTTTGAGGACATCGGCTATGGCTACACCTTC	CASSFEDIGYGYTF
TRBV19	NA	TRBJ1-6	NA	TGTGCCAGTAACAGGCACGCCGAGAACTCCTATAATTCACCCCTCCACTTT	CASNRHAENSYNSPLHF
TRBV18	NA	TRBJ2-1	NA	TGTGCCAGCTCACCACAGCAAACCAGCGGAGACAATGAGCAGTTCTTC	CASSPQQTSGDNEQFF
TRBV25-1	NA	TRBJ1-2	NA	TGTGCCAGCAGTGAAGGCGACGGGAAGGGGCTTTATGGCTACACCTTC	CASSEGDGKGLYGYTF